This T cell receptor beta chain was obtained from a study of T cells after yellow fever vaccination. The TCR cDNA carried a universal primer site and UMIs from 5'RACE template switching. One entry per CDR3 protein, called by TCRdb with MiXCR from the 5' RACE reads. The table shows about 63,000 distinct CDR3 sequences, with roughly 7.3% occurring only once. The CDR3 contains 15 residues. The V end was cut by 2 bases, the J end by 5 bases, with 16 bases between. Germline V gives CDR1 MNHNY, CDR2 SVGAGI (reference sequence). Sequenced material: CD8+ T cells sorted from PBMCs, taken 15 days after the yellow fever booster vaccination. The chain couples TRBV6-6 to TRBJ2-7; maybe TRBD1 (6 bases). The receptor's source is a man aged 25-45 years who received the YFV17D yellow fever vaccine. The CDR3 DNA is TGTGCCAGCAGTTACGCGAACAGGGTTCGGGACGAGCAGTACTTC. Protein sequence: CASSYANRVRDEQYF.